The present T cell receptor (beta chain) was sequenced within a study of blood T cell repertoires in COVID-19. The CDR3 loop spans 17 amino acids. Germline-derived CDR1 and CDR2 are SGHRS and YFSETQ. Trimming removed 2 bases from V and 1 base from J; junction bases left unmatched: 5. Here immunoSEQ multiplex PCR was the method, and the copy in TCRdb shows in-frame clones only, minus some. The table lists about 200,000 clones, 82% of them singletons. Sequences were obtained from PBMCs or T cells enriched from blood (not recorded which). The TCR comes from a middle-aged man who had recovered from COVID-19. This sequence joins TRBV5-1 and TRBJ2-1; TRBD2 aligns across 11 bases. The CDR3 DNA follows: TGCGCCAGCAGCTTTCCGCTAGCGGGAGGTTCCTACAATGAGCAGTTCTTC. Protein: CASSFPLAGGSYNEQFF.